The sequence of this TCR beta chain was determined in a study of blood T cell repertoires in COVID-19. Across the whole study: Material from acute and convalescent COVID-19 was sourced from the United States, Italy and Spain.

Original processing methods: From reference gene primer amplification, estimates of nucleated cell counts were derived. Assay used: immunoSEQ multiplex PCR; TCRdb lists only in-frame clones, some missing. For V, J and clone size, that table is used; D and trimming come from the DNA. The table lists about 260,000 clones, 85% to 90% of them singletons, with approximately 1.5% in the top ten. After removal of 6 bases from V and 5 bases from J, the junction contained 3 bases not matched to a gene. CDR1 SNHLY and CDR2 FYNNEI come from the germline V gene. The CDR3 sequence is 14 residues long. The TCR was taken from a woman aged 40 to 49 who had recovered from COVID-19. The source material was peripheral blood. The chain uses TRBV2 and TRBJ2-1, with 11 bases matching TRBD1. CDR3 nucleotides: TGTGCCAGCAGCGGACAGGGGGCCGACAATGAGCAGTTCTTC. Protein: CASSGQGADNEQFF.